This entry is about one T cell receptor (beta chain). Each CDR3 protein gets one entry in TCRdb, which reprocessed the 5' RACE reads and gives no DNA. With over 350,000 distinct CDR3 sequences in the sample, the ten largest clones hold around 11%. The data were taken from a study of T cells expressing NK-cell markers. Across the study: Sorted CD3+CD56+NKG2C+, CD3+CD56+NKG2C- and CD3+CD56-NKG2C+ T cells provided the TCR beta repertoires.

This CDR3 is 18 amino acids long. CDR1 and CDR2 (germline): SGHAT, FQNNGV. The source of this sequence is a woman aged 45-65 years in good health. The chain is built from TRBV11-2 and TRBJ1-3; TCRdb gives TRBD1 as the D gene, but with no DNA this cannot be confirmed. The sequenced material came from blood T cells: a sorted CD56 or NKG2C T cell subset, CD4+ or CD8+ T cells, or bulk PBMC T cells (not recorded which). The CDR3 is CASSRMGQGSRGGNTIYF.